This T cell receptor (beta chain) was recovered during a study of cytomegalovirus exposure and HLA in healthy donors. In the study overall: Unique TCR beta sequences numbering approximately 120 million came from 150 million to 200 million T cells in an earlier analysis. Overall study results and limits: The authors listed around 150 TCR beta chains as cytomegalovirus-associated. Common viral pathogens were later found to be apparently linked to several of the most significant clusters.

Regarding this clone: The target antigen is unknown.

Both 60 Vbeta primers and 13 Jbeta primers went into the PCR. Here immunoSEQ multiplex PCR was the method, and the copy in TCRdb shows in-frame clones only, minus some. Here the sample spans tens of thousands of clones, roughly 78% being singletons. As for the donors, each was a healthy bone marrow donor. The germline CDR1 and CDR2 sequences are SEHNR and FQNEAQ (reference sequence). There are 17 residues in the CDR3. The V segment lost 3 bases and the J segment 3 bases; nucleotides outside the gene matches: 7. Sequenced: PBMCs. This chain links TRBV7-9 with TRBJ2-4, with 11 positions matching TRBD2. This clonotype originated in a male donor in good health and CMV-seropositive. The CDR3 loop reads CASSLGLAGGVKNIQYF. CDR3 coding DNA: TGTGCCAGCAGCTTGGGTCTAGCGGGAGGCGTCAAAAACATTCAGTACTTC.